A selection of T cell receptor beta chains follows, all from one sample in a study of CXCR3-negative and CXCR3-positive naive CD8 T cells. No DNA is given; TCRdb re-called the 5' RACE reads and lists each CDR3 protein once. Its table records approximately 90,000 distinct CDR3 sequences. The sequenced material came from naive CXCR3+ CD8+ T cells from blood. These receptors were collected from a human donor in good health. Some clones in this sample may be carry-over from other donors' samples. Both conserved end residues are part of each CDR3.

v_call: TRBV9; j_call: TRBJ1-2; cdr3_aa: CASSVGAGYGYTF
v_call: TRBV12-3/TRBV12-4; j_call: TRBJ2-5; cdr3_aa: CASSPGRETQYF
v_call: TRBV6-5; j_call: TRBJ1-6; cdr3_aa: CASSGPGQGLNSPLHF
v_call: TRBV6-5; j_call: TRBJ2-7; cdr3_aa: CASRSRGAYEQYF
v_call: TRBV7-2; j_call: TRBJ2-1; cdr3_aa: CASSLTGQGGIYNEQFF
v_call: TRBV9; j_call: TRBJ2-1; cdr3_aa: CASSGPISGGDNNEQFF
v_call: TRBV5-1; j_call: TRBJ2-1; cdr3_aa: CASLAEKSSYNEQFF
v_call: TRBV29-1; j_call: TRBJ2-2; cdr3_aa: CSGVSGGHETAGELFF
v_call: TRBV7-6; j_call: TRBJ2-3; cdr3_aa: CASSSGLRDYQYTDTQYF
v_call: TRBV28; j_call: TRBJ1-2; cdr3_aa: CASSQTGTSGYTF
v_call: TRBV7-9; j_call: TRBJ2-7; cdr3_aa: CASSSRTGADYEQYF
v_call: TRBV21-1; j_call: TRBJ1-1; cdr3_aa: CASSKLKGTRLNTEAFF
v_call: TRBV6-2/TRBV6-3; j_call: TRBJ2-7; cdr3_aa: CASSYFRNEQYF
v_call: TRBV15; j_call: TRBJ2-2; cdr3_aa: CATSRDPTTGELFF
v_call: TRBV5-1; j_call: TRBJ2-1; cdr3_aa: CASSPRRPGDNEQFF
v_call: TRBV7-9; j_call: TRBJ2-1; cdr3_aa: CASSSTGTTYNEQFF
v_call: TRBV14; j_call: TRBJ2-5; cdr3_aa: CASSQTSQGETQYF
v_call: TRBV7-6; j_call: TRBJ2-7; cdr3_aa: CASSLEVGQAESYEQYF
v_call: TRBV9; j_call: TRBJ1-1; cdr3_aa: CASSSLSEAFF
v_call: TRBV5-1; j_call: TRBJ1-2; cdr3_aa: CASSEDRYTDGYTF
v_call: TRBV19; j_call: TRBJ1-5; cdr3_aa: CASSIIGNQPQHF
v_call: TRBV20-1; j_call: TRBJ2-7; cdr3_aa: CSARDLGGGYEQYF